What follows are 18 T cell receptor beta chains derived from one specimen sequenced in a study of technical replicates of blood from several donors (dated by TCRdb to the late 2010s). Receptor amplification or capture employed the immunoSEQ multiplex PCR assay. TCRdb limited this immuneACCESS table to in-frame rearrangements with V and J called. A share of clones is missing; checked studies link under half to unresolved V genes, and the rest is unexplained. The sample records about 71,000 clones, 88% of which are singletons. The leading ten clones occupy 3.5% to 5% of the sample. The sample consisted of PBMCs. The origin of the receptors is a human donor in good health. Some clones in this sample may be carry-over from other donors' samples.

The rearrangement uses TRBV2 and TRBJ1-1; 7 bases agree with TRBD1. Germline V gene sequence: CDR1 SNHLY, CDR2 FYNNEI. The V segment lost 6 bases and the J segment 1 base; nucleotides outside the gene matches: 8. The CDR3 spans 15 residues. CDR3 nucleotides: TGTGCCAGCAGCCAACGAACAGGGGAGAACACTGAAGCTTTCTTT. The encoded protein is CASSQRTGENTEAFF.

V usage is TRBV7-9 and J usage is TRBJ2-2; 9 bases are a match to TRBD1. Germline V gene data show CDR1 as SEHNR and CDR2 as FQNEAQ (reference sequence). CDR3 length equals 15 residues. Trimming took 5 bases from V and 3 from J; bases not matched to a gene: 4. The CDR3 spells CASSIRDRDTGELFF. The CDR3 nucleotides are TGTGCCAGCAGCATCCGGGACAGGGACACCGGGGAGCTGTTTTTT.

This chain connects TRBV7-6 to TRBJ2-1; D call uncertain. Deletions cut 2 bases from V and 5 bases from J, with 16 bases between. Germline CDR1 and CDR2: SGHVS and FNYEAQ. There are 16 residues in the CDR3. CDR3 DNA sequence: TGTGCCAGCAGCTTATATCAGGAAGTCCCAAACAATGAGCAGTTCTTC. Residues: CASSLYQEVPNNEQFF.

The chain is built from TRBV6-1 and TRBJ2-7, with a possible D match to TRBD1 (5 bases). Germline-derived CDR1 and CDR2 are MNHNS and SASEGT. The CDR3 sequence is 14 residues long. V was cut by 4 bases and J by 1 base, with 11 bases left in between. DNA of the CDR3: TGTGCCAGCAGTGGAGTAACAGGATCCTACGAGCAGTACTTC. Translation: CASSGVTGSYEQYF.

The V gene is TRBV14, the J gene TRBJ2-7; 9 bases agree with TRBD1. The CDR3 totals 15 residues. The germline CDR1 and CDR2 sequences are SGHDN and FVKESK. The ends lost 5 bases at V and 0 bases at J; junction bases unmatched: 5. CDR3 loop: CASSIGQGSSYEQYF. CDR3 DNA sequence: TGTGCCAGCAGCATCGGACAGGGGTCCTCCTACGAGCAGTACTTC.

This CDR3 reads CASSFCLRTGVVQPQHF. In DNA form, the CDR3 reads TGTGCCAGCAGCTTTTGTTTGAGGACAGGGGTGGTTCAGCCCCAGCATTTT. The rearrangement joins TRBV12-1 to TRBJ1-5; the table's D gene call, TRBD1, was not cross checked with the DNA. TRBV12-1 is marked as a pseudogene. The CDR3 is made up of 17 amino acids.

This sequence joins TRBV5-6 and TRBJ1-6, with D perhaps TRBD1 (6 bases). Germline CDR1 reads SGHDT; CDR2 reads YYEEEE. The length of the CDR3 is 14 residues. V lost 3 bases and J 6 bases, leaving 10 bases between the germline ends. DNA for the CDR3: TGTGCCAGCAGCTATGACAGGTCTAATTCACCCCTCCACTTT. Translated, it gives CASSYDRSNSPLHF. Combining the CDR3 with reference TRBV5-6 and TRBJ1-6 gives the whole variable domain DAGVTQSPTHLIKTRGQQVTLRCSPKSGHDTVSWYQQALGQGPQFIFQYYEEEERQRGNFPDRFSGHQFPNYSSELNVNALLLGDSALYLCASSYDRSNSPLHFGNGTRLTVT.

V gene TRBV6-5 combines with J gene TRBJ1-2; possibly TRBD1 for D (6 bases). Germline V gives CDR1 MNHEY, CDR2 SVGAGI. The V end was cut by 0 bases, the J end by 1 base, with 9 bases between. The length of the CDR3 is 15 residues. The CDR3 bases are TGTGCCAGCAGTTACTCATACAGGGTTAACTATGGCTACACCTTC. It yields the protein CASSYSYRVNYGYTF.

This sequence joins TRBV4-1 and TRBJ1-3, with D tentatively TRBD1 (5 bases). The length of the CDR3 is 15 residues. Germline V gene lookup returns CDR1 MGHRA and CDR2 YSYEKL. V was cut by 1 base and J by 8 bases, with 15 bases left in between. The CDR3 DNA is TGCGCCAGCAGCCAAGCAGCCGGGCGCAGGGACACCATATATTTT. Its translation: CASSQAAGRRDTIYF.

This rearrangement joins TRBV6-1 to TRBJ1-5; TRBD1 aligns across 8 bases. Germline CDR1 MNHNS, CDR2 SASEGT. V shed 7 bases and J 7 bases; nucleotides not matched to a gene: 12. The CDR3 is 15 residues long. The CDR3 region has the DNA TGTGCCAGCACCTTCGGGACAGGCGGAGGGCAGCCCCAGCATTTT. Its translation: CASTFGTGGGQPQHF.

The genes are TRBV18 and TRBJ1-4, with D unresolved. V was pared by 3 bases and J by 7 bases, with 3 bases between. The germline gives CDR1 KGHSH, CDR2 LQKENI. This CDR3 has 11 amino acids. The CDR3, as DNA: TGTGCCAGCTCACCGAGTGAAAAACTGTTTTTT. It yields the protein CASSPSEKLFF.

V usage is TRBV9 and J usage is TRBJ2-7, with 7 positions matching TRBD2. The CDR3 consists of 14 residues. Germline values: CDR1 SGDLS, CDR2 YYNGEE. With V trimmed by 0 bases and J by 4 bases, 4 bases remained unmatched. CDR3 loop: CASSVGGEGYEQYF. The DNA of the CDR3 is TGTGCCAGCAGCGTAGGAGGGGAGGGGTACGAGCAGTACTTC.

V gene TRBV2 combines with J gene TRBJ2-1; 10 bases are a match to TRBD1. V lost 8 bases, J lost 15 bases, and 16 bases stayed unmatched. CDR3 length: 14 amino acids. Germline V CDR1 and CDR2: SNHLY, FYNNEI. CDR3 loop: CASGAGTGAYGWFF. CDR3 sequence (DNA): TGTGCCAGCGGGGCCGGGACAGGGGCCTATGGGTGGTTCTTC. The whole variable domain, remainder taken from reference TRBV2 and TRBJ2-1, is EPEVTQTPSHQVTQMGQEVILRCVPISNHLYFYWYRQILGQKVEFLVSFYNNEISEKSEIFDDQFSVERPDGSNFTLKIRSTKLEDSAMYFCASGAGTGAYGWFFGPGTRLTVL.

This chain links TRBV2 with TRBJ2-3; 7 bases align to TRBD1. With V trimmed by 6 bases and J by 6 bases, 9 bases remained unmatched. The CDR3 length is 14 residues. Per the germline V gene, CDR1 is SNHLY and CDR2 is FYNNEI. The CDR3 sequence: CASRRQGSGDTQYF. The CDR3 nucleotides read TGTGCCAGCAGGAGACAGGGTTCAGGGGATACGCAGTATTTT.

The chain links TRBV7-8 to TRBJ1-2, with TRBD1 as a possible D gene (5 bases). This CDR3 has 16 residues. Germline values: CDR1 SGHVS, CDR2 FQNEAQ. Trimming removed 1 base at V and 4 bases at J, with 16 bases between. The CDR3 nucleotides are TGTGCCAGCAGCTTAGGCGGGACCGAAGCCGTCTATGGCTACACCTTC. Amino acid sequence: CASSLGGTEAVYGYTF.

This clone was observed once. V gene TRBV4-1 combines with J gene TRBJ1-1; D ambiguous. The length of the CDR3 is 17 residues. V was shortened by 0 bases and J by 4 bases, with 18 bases between the two germline ends. Germline V gene sequence: CDR1 MGHRA, CDR2 YSYEKL. This CDR3 reads CASSQDGGRRGSTEAFF. CDR3 nucleotide sequence: TGCGCCAGCAGCCAAGATGGAGGGCGGAGAGGATCCACTGAAGCTTTCTTT.

V gene TRBV9 combines with J gene TRBJ2-1; 9 bases are shared with TRBD1. Germline CDR1 and CDR2: SGDLS and YYNGEE. Losses at the gene ends were 4 bases for V and 6 bases for J; bases not matched to a gene: 5. This CDR3 is built from 14 residues. The CDR3 loop reads CASSTGQGRNEQFF. The CDR3, as DNA: TGTGCCAGCAGCACAGGACAGGGGCGCAATGAGCAGTTCTTC.

J is TRBJ1-1 and V is TRBV7-2; 7 nucleotides align to TRBD1. Unmatched junction bases numbered 3, after V lost 4 bases and J lost 1 base. CDR3 length: 14 amino acids. Germline V gene sequence: CDR1 SGHTA, CDR2 FQGNSA. The CDR3 reads CASSWGQPNTEAFF. In DNA form, the CDR3 reads TGTGCCAGCAGCTGGGGACAGCCGAACACTGAAGCTTTCTTT.